A selection of T cell receptor beta chains follows, all from one sample in a study of blood T cell repertoires in COVID-19. TCRdb's copy holds only in-frame clones and misses some; the assay was immunoSEQ multiplex PCR. The data show a few hundred thousand clones, with roughly four fifths seen just once and around 2% held by the top ten. The source material was peripheral blood. These receptors all come from a man aged 30 to 45 who had recovered from COVID-19. The CDR3 runs from the conserved cysteine through the conserved F or W. D genes are given only for firm matches. Some rows have no size entry. The others give once, few or many, or a class for an expanded clone.

CDR3 | DNA | J | V | D | size
CASSSRWTEAFF | TGTGCCAGCTCAAGCAGGTGGACTGAAGCTTTCTTT | TRBJ1-1 | TRBV18 | . | .
CASSQVSGKGEYGYTF | TGTGCCAGCAGCCAAGTGTCCGGGAAAGGCGAATATGGCTACACCTTC | TRBJ1-2 | TRBV3-1/TRBV3-2 | . | .
CASRQGVAYNEQFF | TGTGCCAGTAGACAGGGAGTGGCCTACAATGAGCAGTTCTTC | TRBJ2-1 | TRBV19 | . | .
CASSPTGIPGNEQFF | TGTGCCAGCAGCCCCACAGGGATCCCAGGAAATGAGCAGTTCTTC | TRBJ2-1 | TRBV5-5 | . | .
CASSAGELYGYTF | TGTGCCAGCAGCGCAGGGGAGCTCTATGGCTACACCTTC | TRBJ1-2 | TRBV7-9 | . | .
CASSLVAPRGLQYF | TGCGCCAGCAGCTTGGTTGCCCCCAGGGGGTTGCAGTACTTC | TRBJ2-7 | TRBV5-1 | TRBD1 | few
CASRASGGPGTGELFF | TGCGCCAGCAGGGCTAGCGGGGGGCCCGGCACCGGGGAGCTGTTTTTT | TRBJ2-2 | TRBV5-1 | TRBD2 | once
CASSLDSLNYGYTF | TGTGCCAGCAGCTTAGACAGCCTTAACTATGGCTACACCTTC | TRBJ1-2 | TRBV7-2 | . | .
CASSQLGASTGYTF | TGCGCCAGCAGCCAATTGGGAGCGTCAACGGGCTACACCTTC | TRBJ1-2 | TRBV4-1 | . | .
CATSGLTVAGELFF | TGTGCCACCAGTGGCCTGACAGTGGCCGGGGAGCTGTTTTTT | TRBJ2-2 | TRBV24-1 | . | .
CASSYVGASTDTQYF | TGTGCCAGCAGTTACGTAGGGGCTAGCACAGATACGCAGTATTTT | TRBJ2-3 | TRBV6-5 | . | .
CATSRDGGAEETQYF | TGTGCCACCAGCAGAGATGGAGGGGCCGAAGAGACCCAGTACTTC | TRBJ2-5 | TRBV15 | . | .
CASRPHLGQLKRGNTDTQYF | TGTGCCAGCAGACCTCACTTGGGACAGCTGAAGAGGGGGAACACAGATACGCAGTATTTT | TRBJ2-3 | TRBV5-5 | TRBD1 | .
CASSPSKGAQHF | TGTGCCAGCTCACCCAGTAAAGGGGCCCAGCATTTT | TRBJ1-5 | TRBV18 | . | many